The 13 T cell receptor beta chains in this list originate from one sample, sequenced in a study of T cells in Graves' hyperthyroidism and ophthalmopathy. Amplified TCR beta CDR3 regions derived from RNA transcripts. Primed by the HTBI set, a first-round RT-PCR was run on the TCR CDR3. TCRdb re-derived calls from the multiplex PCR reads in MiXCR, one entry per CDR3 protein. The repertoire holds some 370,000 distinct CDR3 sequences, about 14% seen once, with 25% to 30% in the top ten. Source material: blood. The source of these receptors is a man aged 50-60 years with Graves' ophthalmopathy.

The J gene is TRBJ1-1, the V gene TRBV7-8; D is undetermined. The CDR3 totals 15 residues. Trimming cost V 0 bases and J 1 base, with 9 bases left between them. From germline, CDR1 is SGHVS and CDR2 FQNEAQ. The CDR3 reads CASSLARAKNTEAFF. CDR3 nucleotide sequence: TGTGCCAGCAGCTTAGCCCGGGCGAAGAACACTGAAGCTTTCTTT.

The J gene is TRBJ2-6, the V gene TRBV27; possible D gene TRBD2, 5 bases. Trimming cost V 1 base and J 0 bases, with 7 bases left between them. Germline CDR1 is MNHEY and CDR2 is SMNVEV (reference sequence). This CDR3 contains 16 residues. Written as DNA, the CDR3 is TGTGCCAGCAGTTTATTGGGGAGCTCTGGGGCCAACGTCCTGACTTTC. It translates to CASSLLGSSGANVLTF.

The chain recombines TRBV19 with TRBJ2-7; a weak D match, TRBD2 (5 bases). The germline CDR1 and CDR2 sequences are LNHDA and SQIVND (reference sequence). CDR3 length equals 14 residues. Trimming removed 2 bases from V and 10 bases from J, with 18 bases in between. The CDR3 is CASSITWESMSQYF. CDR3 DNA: TGTGCCAGTAGTATAACATGGGAGAGCATGAGTCAGTACTTC.

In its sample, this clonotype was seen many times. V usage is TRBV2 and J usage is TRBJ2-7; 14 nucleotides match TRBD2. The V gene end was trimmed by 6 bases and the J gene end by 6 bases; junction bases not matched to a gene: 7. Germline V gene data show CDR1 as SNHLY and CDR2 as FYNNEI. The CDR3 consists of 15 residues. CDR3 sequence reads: CASSPTSGRAAEQYF. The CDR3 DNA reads TGTGCCAGCAGCCCGACTAGCGGGAGGGCCGCCGAGCAGTACTTC.

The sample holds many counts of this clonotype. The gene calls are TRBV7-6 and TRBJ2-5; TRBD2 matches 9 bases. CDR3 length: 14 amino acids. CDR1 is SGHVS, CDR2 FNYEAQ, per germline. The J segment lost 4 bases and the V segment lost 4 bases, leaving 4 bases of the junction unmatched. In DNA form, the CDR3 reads TGTGCCAGCAGCTCCGCGGGAGGGGCAGAGACCCAGTACTTC. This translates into CASSSAGGAETQYF. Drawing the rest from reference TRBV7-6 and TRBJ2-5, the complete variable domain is GAGVSQSPRYKVTKRGQDVALRCDPISGHVSLYWYRQALGQGPEFLTYFNYEAQQDKSGLPNDRFSAERPEGSISTLTIQRTEQRDSAMYRCASSSAGGAETQYFGPGTRLLVL.

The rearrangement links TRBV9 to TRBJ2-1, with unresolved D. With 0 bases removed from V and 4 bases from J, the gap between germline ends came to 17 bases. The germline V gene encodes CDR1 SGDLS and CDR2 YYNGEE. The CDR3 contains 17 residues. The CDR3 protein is CASSVGAENRWYNEQFF. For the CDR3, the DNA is TGTGCCAGCAGCGTAGGTGCGGAGAACAGATGGTACAATGAGCAGTTCTTC. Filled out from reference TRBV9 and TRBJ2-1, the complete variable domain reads DSGVTQTPKHLITATGQRVTLRCSPRSGDLSVYWYQQSLDQGLQFLIQYYNGEERAKGNILERFSAQQFPDLHSELNLSSLELGDSALYFCASSVGAENRWYNEQFFGPGTRLTVL.

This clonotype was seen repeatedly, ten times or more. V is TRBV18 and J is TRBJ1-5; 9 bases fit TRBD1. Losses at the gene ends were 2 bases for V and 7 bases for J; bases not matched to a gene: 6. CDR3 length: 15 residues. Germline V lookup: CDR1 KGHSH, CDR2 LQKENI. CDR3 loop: CASSPGQGMWQPQHF. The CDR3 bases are TGTGCCAGCTCACCAGGACAGGGGATGTGGCAGCCCCAGCATTTT.

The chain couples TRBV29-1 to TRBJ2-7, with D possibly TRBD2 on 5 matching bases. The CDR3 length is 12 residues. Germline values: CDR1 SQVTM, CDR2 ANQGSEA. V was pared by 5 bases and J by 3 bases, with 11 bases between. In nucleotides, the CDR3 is TGCAGCGTTTCGGTTGGACTCTACGAGCAGTACTTC. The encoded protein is CSVSVGLYEQYF.

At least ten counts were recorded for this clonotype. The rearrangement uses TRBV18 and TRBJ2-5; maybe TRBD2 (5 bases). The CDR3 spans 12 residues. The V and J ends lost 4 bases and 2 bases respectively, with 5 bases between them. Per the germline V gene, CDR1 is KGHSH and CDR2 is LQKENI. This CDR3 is CASSREQETQYF. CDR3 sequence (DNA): TGTGCCAGCTCACGGGAGCAAGAGACCCAGTACTTC.

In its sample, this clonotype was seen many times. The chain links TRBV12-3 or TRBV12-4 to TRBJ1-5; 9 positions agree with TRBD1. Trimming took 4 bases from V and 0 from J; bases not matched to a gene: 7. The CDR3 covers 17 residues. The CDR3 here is CASSSNRGPPSNQPQHF. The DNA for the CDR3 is TGTGCCAGCAGTTCAAACAGGGGGCCCCCTAGCAATCAGCCCCAGCATTTT.

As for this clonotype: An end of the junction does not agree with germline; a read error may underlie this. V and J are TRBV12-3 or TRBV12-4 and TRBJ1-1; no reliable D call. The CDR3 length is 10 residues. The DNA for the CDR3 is TGTGTCAGCAGTCTCACTGAAGCTTTCTTT. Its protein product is CVSSLTEAFF.

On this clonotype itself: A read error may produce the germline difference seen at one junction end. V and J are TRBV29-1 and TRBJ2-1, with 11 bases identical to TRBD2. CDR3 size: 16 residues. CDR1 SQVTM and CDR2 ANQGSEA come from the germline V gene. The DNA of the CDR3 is TGCAGCGTTGTTCCCCCGACTAGCGGGACTGACAATAAGCAGTTCTTC. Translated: CSVVPPTSGTDNKQFF.

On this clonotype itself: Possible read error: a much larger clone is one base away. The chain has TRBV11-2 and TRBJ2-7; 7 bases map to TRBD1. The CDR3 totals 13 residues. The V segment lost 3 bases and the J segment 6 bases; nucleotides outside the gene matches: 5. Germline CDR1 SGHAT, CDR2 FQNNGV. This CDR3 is CASSLNRGSEQYF. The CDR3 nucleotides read TGTGCCAGCAGCTTGAACAGGGGCAGCGAGCAGTACTTC.